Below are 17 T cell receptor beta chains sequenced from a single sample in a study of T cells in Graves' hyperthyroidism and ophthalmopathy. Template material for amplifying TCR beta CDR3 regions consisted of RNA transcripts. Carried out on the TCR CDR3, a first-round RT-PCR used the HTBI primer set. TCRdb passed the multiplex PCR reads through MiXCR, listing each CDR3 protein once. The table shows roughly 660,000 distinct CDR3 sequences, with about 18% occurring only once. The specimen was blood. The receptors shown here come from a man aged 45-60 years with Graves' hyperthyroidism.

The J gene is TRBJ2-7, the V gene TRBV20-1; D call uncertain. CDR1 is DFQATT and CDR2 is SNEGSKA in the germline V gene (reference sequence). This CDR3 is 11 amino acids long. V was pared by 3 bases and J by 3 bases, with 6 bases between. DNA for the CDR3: TGCAGTGCTAGCTTAAGCTACGAGCAGTACTTC. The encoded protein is CSASLSYEQYF.

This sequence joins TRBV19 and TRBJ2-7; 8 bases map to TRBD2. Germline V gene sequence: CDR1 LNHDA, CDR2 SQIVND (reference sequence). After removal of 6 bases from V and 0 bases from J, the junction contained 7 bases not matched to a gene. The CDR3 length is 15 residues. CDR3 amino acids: CASSGRLAGSYEQYF. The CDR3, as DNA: TGTGCCAGTAGCGGTCGGCTAGCGGGCTCCTACGAGCAGTACTTC.

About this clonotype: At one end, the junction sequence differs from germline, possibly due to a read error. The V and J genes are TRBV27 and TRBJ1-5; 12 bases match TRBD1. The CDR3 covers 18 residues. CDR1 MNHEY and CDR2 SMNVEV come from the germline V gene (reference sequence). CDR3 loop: CASSLGGQGAGGNQPQHF. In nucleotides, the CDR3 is TGTGCCAGCAGTTTAGGGGGACAGGGGGCTGGGGGCAACCAGCCCCAGCATTTT.

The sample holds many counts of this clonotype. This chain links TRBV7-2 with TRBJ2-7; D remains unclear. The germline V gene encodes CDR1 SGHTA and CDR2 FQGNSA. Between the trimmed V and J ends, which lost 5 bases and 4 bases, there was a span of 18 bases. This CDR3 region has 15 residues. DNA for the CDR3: TGTGCCAGCAGCCCCCAGGAGACAACTTATTACGAGCAGTACTTC. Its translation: CASSPQETTYYEQYF.

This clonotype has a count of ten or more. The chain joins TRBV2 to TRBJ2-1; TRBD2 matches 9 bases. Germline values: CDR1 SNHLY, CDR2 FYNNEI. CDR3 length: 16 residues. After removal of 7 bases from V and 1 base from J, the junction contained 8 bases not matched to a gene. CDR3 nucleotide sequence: TGTGCCAGCATCTTAGTGCGGGAGGGGTCCTACAATGAGCAGTTCTTC. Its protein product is CASILVREGSYNEQFF.

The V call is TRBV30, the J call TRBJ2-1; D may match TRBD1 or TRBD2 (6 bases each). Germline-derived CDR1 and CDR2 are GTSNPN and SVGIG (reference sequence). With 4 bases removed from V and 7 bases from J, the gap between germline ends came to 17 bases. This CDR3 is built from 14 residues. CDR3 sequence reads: CAWMRGGTINEQFF. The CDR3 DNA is TGTGCCTGGATGCGTGGCGGGACAATAAATGAGCAGTTCTTC. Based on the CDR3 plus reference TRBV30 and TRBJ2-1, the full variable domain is SQTIHQWPATLVQPVGSPLSLECTVEGTSNPNLYWYRQAAGRGLQLLFYSVGIGQISSEVPQNLSASRPQDRQFILSSKKLLLSDSGFYLCAWMRGGTINEQFFGPGTRLTVL.

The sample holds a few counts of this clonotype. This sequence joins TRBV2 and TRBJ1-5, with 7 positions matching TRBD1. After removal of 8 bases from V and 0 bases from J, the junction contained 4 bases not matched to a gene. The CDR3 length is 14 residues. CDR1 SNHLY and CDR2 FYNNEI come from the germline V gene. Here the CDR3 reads CASQQGNSNQPQHF. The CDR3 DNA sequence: TGTGCCAGCCAACAGGGGAATAGCAATCAGCCCCAGCATTTT.

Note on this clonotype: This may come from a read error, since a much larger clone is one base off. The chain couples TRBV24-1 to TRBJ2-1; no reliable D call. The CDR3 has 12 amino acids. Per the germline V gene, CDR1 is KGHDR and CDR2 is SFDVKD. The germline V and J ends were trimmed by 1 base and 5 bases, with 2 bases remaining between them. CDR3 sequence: CATSDLNNEQFF. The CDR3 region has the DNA TGTGCCACCAGTGATTTAAACAATGAGCAGTTCTTC.

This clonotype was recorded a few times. The CDR3 here is CSASWDRGPYNEQFF. The CDR3 coding sequence is TGCAGTGCTAGTTGGGACAGGGGGCCGTACAATGAGCAGTTCTTC. The chain is built from TRBV20-1 and TRBJ2-1; the match to TRBD1 covers 12 bases. J lost 4 bases, V lost 3 bases, and 4 bases had no gene match. Germline CDR1 is DFQATT and CDR2 is SNEGSKA (reference sequence). The CDR3 extends over 15 amino acids.

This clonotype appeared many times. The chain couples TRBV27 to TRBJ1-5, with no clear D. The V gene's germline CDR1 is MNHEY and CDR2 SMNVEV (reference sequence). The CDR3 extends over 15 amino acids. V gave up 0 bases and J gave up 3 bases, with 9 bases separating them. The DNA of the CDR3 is TGTGCCAGCAGTTTATCCGCCAGATTCAATCAGCCCCAGCATTTT. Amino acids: CASSLSARFNQPQHF.

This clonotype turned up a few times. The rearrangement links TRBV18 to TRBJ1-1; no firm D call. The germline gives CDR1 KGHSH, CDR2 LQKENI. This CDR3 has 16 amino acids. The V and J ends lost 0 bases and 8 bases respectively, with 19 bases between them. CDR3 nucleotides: TGTGCCAGCTCACCACCGGTTATAGGGCTTTCGGGGGAAGCTTTCTTT. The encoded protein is CASSPPVIGLSGEAFF.

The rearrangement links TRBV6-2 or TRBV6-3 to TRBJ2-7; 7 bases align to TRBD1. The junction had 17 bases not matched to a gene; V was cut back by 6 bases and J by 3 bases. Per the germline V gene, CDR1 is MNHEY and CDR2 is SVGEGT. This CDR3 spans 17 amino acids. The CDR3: CASSPPRGRGIVYEQYF. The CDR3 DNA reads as TGTGCCAGCAGCCCCCCCCGTGGCAGGGGGATCGTCTACGAGCAGTACTTC.

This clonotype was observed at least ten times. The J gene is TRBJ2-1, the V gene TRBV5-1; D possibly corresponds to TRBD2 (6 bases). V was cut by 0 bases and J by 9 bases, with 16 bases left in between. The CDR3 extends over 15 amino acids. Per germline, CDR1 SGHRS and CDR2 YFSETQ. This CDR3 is CASSLESGEFSEQFF. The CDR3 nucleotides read TGCGCCAGCAGCTTGGAGTCGGGAGAGTTCAGTGAGCAGTTCTTC.

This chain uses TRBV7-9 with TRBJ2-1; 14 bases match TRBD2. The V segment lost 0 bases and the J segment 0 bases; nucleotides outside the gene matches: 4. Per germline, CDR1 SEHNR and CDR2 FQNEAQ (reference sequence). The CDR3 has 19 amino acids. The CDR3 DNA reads TGTGCCAGCAGCTTAGCAGGGACTAGCGGGGGTAGCTCCTACAATGAGCAGTTCTTC. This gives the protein CASSLAGTSGGSSYNEQFF.

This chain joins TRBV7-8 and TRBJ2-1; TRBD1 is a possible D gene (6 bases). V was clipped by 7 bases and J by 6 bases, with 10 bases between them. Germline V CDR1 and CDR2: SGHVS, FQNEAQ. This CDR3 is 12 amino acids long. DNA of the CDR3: TGTGCCAGCACCGGACAGCCCAATGAGCAGTTCTTC. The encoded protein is CASTGQPNEQFF.

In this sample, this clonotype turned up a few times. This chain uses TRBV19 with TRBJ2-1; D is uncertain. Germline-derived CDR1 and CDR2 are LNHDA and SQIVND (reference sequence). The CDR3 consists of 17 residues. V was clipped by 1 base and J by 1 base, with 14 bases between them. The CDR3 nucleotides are TGTGCCAGTAGTATAGGATGGTCCGTGAGGTCCTACAATGAGCAGTTCTTC. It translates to CASSIGWSVRSYNEQFF. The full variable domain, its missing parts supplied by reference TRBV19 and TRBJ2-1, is DGGITQSPKYLFRKEGQNVTLSCEQNLNHDAMYWYRQDPGQGLRLIYYSQIVNDFQKGDIAEGYSVSREKKESFPLTVTSAQKNPTAFYLCASSIGWSVRSYNEQFFGPGTRLTVL.

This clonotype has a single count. CDR3 sequence reads: CASSQDRIQPQHF. The CDR3 coding sequence is TGCGCCAGCAGCCAAGATCGTATCCAGCCCCAGCATTTT. The V call is TRBV4-3, the J call TRBJ1-5; D not resolved. Trimming shortened V by 0 bases and J by 7 bases, and 7 bases separated the two germline ends. The CDR3 has 13 amino acids. Per the germline V gene, CDR1 is LGHNA and CDR2 is YSLEER.